Below, 17 T cell receptor beta chains from the same sample are listed, as sequenced in a study of T cells after yellow fever vaccination. TCRdb analysed the 5' RACE reads with MiXCR anew, one entry per CDR3 protein. In the table there are some 240,000 distinct CDR3 sequences, 3.6% of which are singletons. The sample here was PBMCs, taken 15 days after the yellow fever booster vaccination. The source is a man in his late teens or twenties who received the YFV17D yellow fever vaccine.

This clonotype occurred many times. The chain recombines TRBV7-2 with TRBJ2-1; 10 bases map to TRBD2. Germline lookup yields CDR1 SGHTA and CDR2 FQGNSA. The trim removed 9 bases at V and 5 bases at J, leaving 7 bases unmatched. CDR3 length: 14 amino acids. The CDR3 spells CASKRGGQDNEQFF. CDR3 nucleotide sequence: TGTGCCAGTAAGCGGGGGGGCCAAGACAATGAGCAGTTCTTC.

This clonotype came up many times. In DNA, the CDR3 is TGTGCCAGTCTTAACAGGGAGGCCGGGGAGCTGTTTTTT. This codes for CASLNREAGELFF. The V gene is TRBV6-2 or TRBV6-3, the J gene TRBJ2-2; tentatively, D is TRBD1 or TRBD2 (6 bases each). The germline V gene has CDR1 MNHEY and CDR2 SVGEGT. The V end lost 9 bases, the J end lost 6 bases, and 14 bases lay between the germline ends. The CDR3 totals 13 residues.

This clonotype has ten or more counts. The V gene is TRBV5-1, the J gene TRBJ2-6; TRBD1 is a possible D gene (5 bases). Germline assignment: CDR1 SGHRS and CDR2 YFSETQ. V was clipped by 1 base and J by 2 bases, with 10 bases between them. The CDR3 contains 16 residues. The CDR3 coding sequence is TGCGCCAGCAGCTTGATAGCCAGGGCTGGGGCCAACGTCCTGACTTTC. This translates into CASSLIARAGANVLTF.

This clonotype was observed many times. The chain recombines TRBV6-1 with TRBJ2-1; D is ambiguous. Germline CDR1 MNHNS, CDR2 SASEGT. There are 11 residues in the CDR3. Trimming took 8 bases from V and 3 from J, leaving 5 bases between them. The CDR3, as DNA: TGTGCCAGCGGGGTCTACAATGAGCAGTTCTTC. Protein sequence: CASGVYNEQFF.

This clonotype came up many times. The chain recombines TRBV29-1 with TRBJ2-7, with D possibly being TRBD2 (6 bases). Trimming stripped 3 bases from V and 5 bases from J, with 11 bases between. CDR3 length: 12 residues. The V gene's germline CDR1 is SQVTM and CDR2 ANQGSEA. CDR3 bases: TGCAGCGTTGACCGGGGGACGAACGAGCAGTACTTC. This sequence encodes CSVDRGTNEQYF.

This clonotype was seen at least ten times. The V and J genes are TRBV19 and TRBJ2-3; 7 bases line up with TRBD1. The CDR3 runs to 14 residues. Trimming removed 3 bases from V and 2 bases from J; junction bases left unmatched: 2. The germline CDR1 and CDR2 sequences are LNHDA and SQIVND (reference sequence). The CDR3: CASSIGQDTDTQYF. Written as DNA, the CDR3 is TGTGCCAGTAGTATCGGACAGGACACAGATACGCAGTATTTT.

This clonotype was recorded many times. This chain uses TRBV5-6 with TRBJ2-2; 9 nucleotides align to TRBD1. From germline, CDR1 is SGHDT and CDR2 YYEEEE. V dropped 4 bases and J dropped 4; count of bases not matched to a gene: 11. This CDR3 comprises 17 residues. CDR3 DNA: TGTGCCAGCAGCCCACCCGGCCGGGACAGGGTCACCGGGGAGCTGTTTTTT. As protein: CASSPPGRDRVTGELFF.

This clonotype was recorded many times. The chain has TRBV15 and TRBJ1-1; possible D gene TRBD1, 5 bases. Germline assignment: CDR1 LNHNV and CDR2 YYDKDF (reference sequence). V lost 1 base and J lost 1, with 10 bases in between. The CDR3 runs 15 residues. The CDR3 DNA reads as TGTGCCACCAGCAGAGGCGGGACGGGGAACACTGAAGCTTTCTTT. Protein: CATSRGGTGNTEAFF.

This clonotype occurred many times. V gene TRBV6-6 combines with J gene TRBJ2-7; 11 positions match TRBD2. Losses at the gene ends were 4 bases for V and 4 bases for J; bases not matched to a gene: 3. This CDR3 region has 14 residues. Germline V gene data show CDR1 as MNHNY and CDR2 as SVGAGI (reference sequence). The CDR3 loop is CASSLTSGSYEQYV. CDR3 nucleotides: TGTGCCAGCAGTTTAACTAGCGGGAGTTACGAGCAGTACGTC.

This clonotype was seen at least ten times. This chain connects TRBV10-3 to TRBJ1-5; D not resolved. Germline V gene sequence: CDR1 ENHRY, CDR2 SYGVKD. The CDR3 has 16 residues. Trimming took 2 bases from V and 0 from J, leaving 11 bases between them. CDR3 DNA: TGTGCCATCAGTGAGCCGGGAGACGGTAGCAATCAGCCCCAGCATTTT. This codes for CAISEPGDGSNQPQHF.

This clonotype was observed at least ten times. The CDR3 spells CASSQEFLDSPLHF. CDR3 nucleotide sequence: TGCGCCAGCAGCCAAGAATTCCTAGATTCACCCCTCCACTTT. The genes are TRBV4-3 and TRBJ1-6; D not resolved. This CDR3 is built from 14 residues. The ends were cut back, 0 bases at V and 8 bases at J, with 8 bases in the middle. Germline V gene sequence: CDR1 LGHNA, CDR2 YSLEER.

The chain employs TRBV2 and TRBJ2-5; D may match TRBD1 or TRBD2 (5 bases each). The V gene's germline CDR1 is SNHLY and CDR2 FYNNEI. The ends were cut back, 6 bases at V and 5 bases at J, with 10 bases in the middle. The CDR3 runs to 12 residues. DNA for the CDR3: TGTGCCAGCAGGGGGGACGGTGAGACCCAGTACTTC. This sequence encodes CASRGDGETQYF.

This clonotype came up many times. This chain uses TRBV12-3 or TRBV12-4 with TRBJ1-3; D is undetermined. With 5 bases removed from V and 7 bases from J, the gap between germline ends came to 12 bases. This CDR3 has 13 amino acids. The CDR3 protein is CASSISSSNTIYF. CDR3 nucleotide sequence: TGTGCCAGCAGTATATCTAGTTCGAACACCATATATTTT.

This clonotype was detected many times. The chain has TRBV7-8 and TRBJ2-7, with D possibly being TRBD1 (5 bases). Trimming took off 5 bases at V and 6 bases at J, with 14 bases between the two ends. Germline CDR1 is SGHVS and CDR2 is FQNEAQ. The CDR3 has 13 amino acids. CDR3 coding DNA: TGTGCCAGCAGCGCCAACCCAGGGCTCGAGCAGTACTTC. Its protein is CASSANPGLEQYF.

In its sample, this clonotype was seen many times. This chain joins TRBV5-5 and TRBJ2-3, with D perhaps TRBD2 (5 bases). CDR3 length: 14 residues. Trimming left V 2 bases short and J 2 bases short, with 9 bases between. Germline lookup yields CDR1 SGHKS and CDR2 YYEKEE (reference sequence). CDR3 amino acids: CASSFDGVTDTQYF. In DNA form, the CDR3 reads TGTGCCAGCAGCTTTGACGGGGTCACAGATACGCAGTATTTT.

This chain uses TRBV11-3 with TRBJ2-3; 9 bases align to TRBD2. Per germline, CDR1 SGHNT and CDR2 YENEEA. V trimming: 1 base; J trimming: 4 bases; junction bases outside the gene matches: 9. The CDR3 spans 17 residues. CDR3 DNA: TGTGCCAGCAGCTTAGGGGCTAGCGGGGCTGGGCCAGATACGCAGTATTTT. It is translated as CASSLGASGAGPDTQYF.

At least ten counts were recorded for this clonotype. This rearrangement joins TRBV5-1 to TRBJ2-5; 7 nucleotides line up with TRBD1. The V gene end was trimmed by 4 bases and the J gene end by 4 bases; junction bases not matched to a gene: 4. The germline gives CDR1 SGHRS, CDR2 YFSETQ. The CDR3 is made up of 13 amino acids. This chain's CDR3 is CASSISGGETQYF. For the CDR3, the DNA is TGCGCCAGCAGCATCTCAGGGGGAGAGACCCAGTACTTC.